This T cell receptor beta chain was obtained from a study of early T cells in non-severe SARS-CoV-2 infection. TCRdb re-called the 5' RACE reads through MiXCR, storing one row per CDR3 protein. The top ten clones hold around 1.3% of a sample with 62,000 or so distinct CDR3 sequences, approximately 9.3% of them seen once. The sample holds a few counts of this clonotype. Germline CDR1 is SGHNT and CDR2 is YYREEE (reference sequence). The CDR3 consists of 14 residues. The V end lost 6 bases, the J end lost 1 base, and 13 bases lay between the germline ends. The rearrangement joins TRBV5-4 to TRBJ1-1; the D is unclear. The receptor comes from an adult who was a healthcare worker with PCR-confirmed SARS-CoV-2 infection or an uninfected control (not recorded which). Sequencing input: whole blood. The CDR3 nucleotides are TGTGCCAGCACTGTGGTGGGGTGGAACACTGAAGCTTTCTTT. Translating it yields CASTVVGWNTEAFF.